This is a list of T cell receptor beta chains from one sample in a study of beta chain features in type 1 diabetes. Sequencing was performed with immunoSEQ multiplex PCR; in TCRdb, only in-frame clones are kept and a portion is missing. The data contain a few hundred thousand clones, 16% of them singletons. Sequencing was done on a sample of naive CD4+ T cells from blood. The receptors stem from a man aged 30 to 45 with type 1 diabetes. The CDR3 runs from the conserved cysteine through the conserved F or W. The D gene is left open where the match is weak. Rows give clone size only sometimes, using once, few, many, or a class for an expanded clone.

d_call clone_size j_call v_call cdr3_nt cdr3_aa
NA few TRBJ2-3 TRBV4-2 TGTGCCAGCAGCCAAGGACAGAGCACAGATACGCAGTATTTT CASSQGQSTDTQYF
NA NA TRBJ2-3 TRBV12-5 TGTGCTAGTGGGGGGACTGCCACAGATACGCAGTATTTT CASGGTATDTQYF
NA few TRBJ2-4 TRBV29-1 TGCAGCGTTGAGGTTACGGGAAACATTCAGTACTTC CSVEVTGNIQYF
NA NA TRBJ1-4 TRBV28 TGTGCCAGCAGTTTTTGGAATAAGGGTGAAAAACTGTTTTTT CASSFWNKGEKLFF
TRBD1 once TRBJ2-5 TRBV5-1 TGCGCCAGCAGGCGGGACAGGGAGGAGACCCAGTACTTC CASRRDREETQYF
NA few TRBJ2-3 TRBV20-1 TGCAGTGCTAGAGTAGTGGATACGCAGTATTTT CSARVVDTQYF
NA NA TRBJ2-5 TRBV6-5 TGTGCCAGCAGTCCCCCTGGGCAAGAGACCCAGTACTTC CASSPPGQETQYF
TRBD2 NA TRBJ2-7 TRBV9 TGTGCCAGCAGCCCTCGGGGTAGCGGGAGAGCCCGGTATTACGAGCAGTACTTC CASSPRGSGRARYYEQYF
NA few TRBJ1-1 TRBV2 TGTGCCAGCAGTGATATAGGTGAAGCTTTCTTT CASSDIGEAFF
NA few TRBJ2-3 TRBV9 TGTGCCAGCAGCGCCGGCCTTTCCACAGATACGCAGTATTTT CASSAGLSTDTQYF
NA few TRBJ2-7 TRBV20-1 TGCAGTGCTAGTGACTCCTACGAGCAGTACTTC CSASDSYEQYF
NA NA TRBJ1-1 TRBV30 TGTGCCTGGATGTATGGGCCTTCCATGAACACTGAAGCTTTCTTT CAWMYGPSMNTEAFF
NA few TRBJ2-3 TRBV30 TGTGCCTGGAGTGTCCGTGGGGGTTCTAGCACAGATACGCAGTATTTT CAWSVRGGSSTDTQYF
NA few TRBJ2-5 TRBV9 TGTGCCAGCAGCGTAAAGGGCCAAGAGACCCAGTACTTC CASSVKGQETQYF
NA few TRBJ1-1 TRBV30 TGTGCCTGGAGTGTAGGGATAAACACTGAAGCTTTCTTT CAWSVGINTEAFF
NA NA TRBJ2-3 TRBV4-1 TGCGCCAGCAGCCAAGCCCCAGGGTCAGATACGCAGTATTTT CASSQAPGSDTQYF
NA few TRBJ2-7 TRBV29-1 TGCAGCGTTGGGACAGAGTACGAGCAGTACTTC CSVGTEYEQYF
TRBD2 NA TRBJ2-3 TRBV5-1 TGCGCCAGCAAATGGGAGGGAGGCACGCAGTATTTT CASKWEGGTQYF
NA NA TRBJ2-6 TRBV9 TGTGCCAGCAGCGTAATCCACTCTGGGGCCAACGTCCTGACTTTC CASSVIHSGANVLTF
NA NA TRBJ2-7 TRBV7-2 TGTGCCAGCAGCTTAAGGCCTGGGGCAGCCGTTTTCTACGAGCAGTACTTC CASSLRPGAAVFYEQYF
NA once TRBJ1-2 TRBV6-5 TGTGCCAGCATCGACTGGGGATATGGCTACACCTTC CASIDWGYGYTF
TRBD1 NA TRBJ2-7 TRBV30 TGTGCCTGGACCGGGACAGGGAGTTACGAGCAGTACTTC CAWTGTGSYEQYF
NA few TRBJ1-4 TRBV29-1 TGCAGCCCTCGGAATATGAACAAAGAAAAACTGTTTTTT CSPRNMNKEKLFF
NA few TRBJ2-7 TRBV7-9 TGTGCCAGCATACGTGGGATCTCCTACGAGCAGTACTTC CASIRGISYEQYF
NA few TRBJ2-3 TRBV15 TGTGCCACCAGGGTAGGGATTAGCACAGATACGCAGTATTTT CATRVGISTDTQYF
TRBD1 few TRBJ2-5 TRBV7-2 TGTGCCAGCAGCTTAGATGGGACAGGGGGCGAAGAGACCCAGTACTTC CASSLDGTGGEETQYF
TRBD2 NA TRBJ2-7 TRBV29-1 TGCAGCGTTCTGATCCAGCGGGAGAGCGAGCAGTACTTC CSVLIQRESEQYF
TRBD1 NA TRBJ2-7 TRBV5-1 TGCGCCAGCAGCAGGAGGACAGGGGACGAGCAGTACTTC CASSRRTGDEQYF